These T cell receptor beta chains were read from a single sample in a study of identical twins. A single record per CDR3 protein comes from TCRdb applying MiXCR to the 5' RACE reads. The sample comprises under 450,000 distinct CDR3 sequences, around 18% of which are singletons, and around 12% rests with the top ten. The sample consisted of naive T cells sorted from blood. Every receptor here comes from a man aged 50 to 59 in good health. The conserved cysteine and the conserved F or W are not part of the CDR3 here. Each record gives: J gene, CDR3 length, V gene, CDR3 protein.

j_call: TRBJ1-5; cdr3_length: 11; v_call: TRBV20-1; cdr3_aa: SASVDPVRLQH
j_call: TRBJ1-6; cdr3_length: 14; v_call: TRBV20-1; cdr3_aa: SARDEWSTGGSPLH
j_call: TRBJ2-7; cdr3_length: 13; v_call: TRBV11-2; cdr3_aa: ASSLEVAGSYEQY
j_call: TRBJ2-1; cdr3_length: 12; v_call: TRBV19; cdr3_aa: ASRSGTGYNEQF
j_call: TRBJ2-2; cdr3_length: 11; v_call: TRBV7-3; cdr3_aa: ASSPGFGGELF
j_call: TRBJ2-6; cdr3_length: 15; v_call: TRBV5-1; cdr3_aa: ASSLGGTSSGANVLT
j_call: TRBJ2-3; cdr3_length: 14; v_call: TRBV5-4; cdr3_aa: ASSLRLAGHTDTQY
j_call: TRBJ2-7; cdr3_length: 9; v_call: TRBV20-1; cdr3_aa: SASWGLEQY
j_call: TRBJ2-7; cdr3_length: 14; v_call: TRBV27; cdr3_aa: ASSSTSGSRAYEQY
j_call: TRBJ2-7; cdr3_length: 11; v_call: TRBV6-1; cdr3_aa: ASSESQVYEQY
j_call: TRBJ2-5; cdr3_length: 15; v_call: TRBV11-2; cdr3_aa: ASSSHGTVTPVGTQY
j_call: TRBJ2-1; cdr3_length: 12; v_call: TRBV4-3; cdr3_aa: ASSRGQGWHEQF
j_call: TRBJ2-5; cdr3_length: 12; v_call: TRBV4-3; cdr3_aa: ASSHRTSGETQY
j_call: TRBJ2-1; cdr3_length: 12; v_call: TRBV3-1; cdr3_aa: ASGAGAPYNEQF
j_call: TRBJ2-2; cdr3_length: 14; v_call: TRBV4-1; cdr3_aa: ASSQGGGLSNGELF
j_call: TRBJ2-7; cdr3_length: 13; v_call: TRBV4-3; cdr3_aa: ASSRTGTGGYEQY
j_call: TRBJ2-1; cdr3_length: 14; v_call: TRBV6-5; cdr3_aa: ASSYSIHGPYNEQF
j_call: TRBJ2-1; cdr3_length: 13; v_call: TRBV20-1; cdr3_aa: SAEVRDRNYNEQF
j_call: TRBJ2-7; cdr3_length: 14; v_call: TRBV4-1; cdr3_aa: ASSQAWGQNSYEQY
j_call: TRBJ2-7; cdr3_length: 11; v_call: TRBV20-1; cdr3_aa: SAPHPGWGEQY
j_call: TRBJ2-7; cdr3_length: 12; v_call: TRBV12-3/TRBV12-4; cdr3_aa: ASSPPIRQGEQY
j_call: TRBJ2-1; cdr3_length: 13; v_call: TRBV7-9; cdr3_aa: ASSFGRLMRNEQF
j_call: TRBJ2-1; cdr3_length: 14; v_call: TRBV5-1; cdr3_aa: ASRPTLRDEYNEQF
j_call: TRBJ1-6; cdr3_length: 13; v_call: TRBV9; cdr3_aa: ASSVEGAGNSPLH
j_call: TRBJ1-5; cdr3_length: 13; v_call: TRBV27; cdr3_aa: ASSLSRTAIQPQH
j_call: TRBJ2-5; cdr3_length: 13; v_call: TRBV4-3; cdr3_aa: ASSQDPGPQETQY
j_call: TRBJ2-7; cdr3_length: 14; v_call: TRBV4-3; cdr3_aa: ASSQEIGGGGDEQY
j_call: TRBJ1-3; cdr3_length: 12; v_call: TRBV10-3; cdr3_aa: ATESTSDGNTIY
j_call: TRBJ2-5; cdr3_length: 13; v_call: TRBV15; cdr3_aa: ATSRIGTTQETQY
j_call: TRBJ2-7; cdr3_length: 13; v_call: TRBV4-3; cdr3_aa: ASSQDALGRYEQY
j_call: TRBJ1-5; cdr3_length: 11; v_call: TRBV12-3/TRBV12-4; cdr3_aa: ASRPRRDQPQH
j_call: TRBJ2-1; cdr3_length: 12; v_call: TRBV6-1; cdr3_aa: ASSRTLGQEGQF
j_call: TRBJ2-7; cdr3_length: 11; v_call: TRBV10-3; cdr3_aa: AIRGQGAYEQY
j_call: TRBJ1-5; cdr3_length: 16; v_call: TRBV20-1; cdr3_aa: SARDSFGTGAGNQPQH
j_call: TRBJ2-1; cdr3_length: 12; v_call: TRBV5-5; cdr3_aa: ASSPLTGYNEQF
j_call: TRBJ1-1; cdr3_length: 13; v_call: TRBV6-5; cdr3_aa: ASSYQGWGDTEAF
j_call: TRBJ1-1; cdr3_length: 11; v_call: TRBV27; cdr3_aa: ASISWGNTEAF
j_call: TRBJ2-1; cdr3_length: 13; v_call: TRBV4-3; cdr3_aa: ASSQEGLAGARQF
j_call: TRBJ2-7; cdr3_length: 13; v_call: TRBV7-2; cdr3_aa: ASSLVYRTHYEQY
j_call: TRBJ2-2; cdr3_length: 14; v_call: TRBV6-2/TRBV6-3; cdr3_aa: ASSYLGQTNTGELF
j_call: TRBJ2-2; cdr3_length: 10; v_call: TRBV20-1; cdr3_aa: SARLVSGELF
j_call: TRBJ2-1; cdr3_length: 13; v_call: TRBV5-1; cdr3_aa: ASSTTESSYNEQF
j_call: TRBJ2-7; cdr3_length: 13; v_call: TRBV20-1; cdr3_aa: SARPGQGSGNEQY
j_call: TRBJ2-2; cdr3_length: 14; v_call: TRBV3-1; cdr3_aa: ASSQVSGGAGGELF
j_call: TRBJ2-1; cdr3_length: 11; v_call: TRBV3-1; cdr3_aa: ASSQARLRGQF